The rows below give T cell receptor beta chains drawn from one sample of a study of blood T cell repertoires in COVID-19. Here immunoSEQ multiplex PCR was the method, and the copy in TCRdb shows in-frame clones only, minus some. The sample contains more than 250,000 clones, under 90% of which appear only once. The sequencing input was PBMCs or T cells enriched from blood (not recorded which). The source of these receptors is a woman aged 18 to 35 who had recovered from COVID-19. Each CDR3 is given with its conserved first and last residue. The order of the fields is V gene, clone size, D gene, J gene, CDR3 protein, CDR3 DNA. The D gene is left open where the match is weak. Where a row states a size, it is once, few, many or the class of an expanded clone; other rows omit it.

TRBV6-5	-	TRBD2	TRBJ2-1	CASTPPGGRADEQFF	TGTGCCAGCACGCCCCCTGGCGGGAGGGCAGATGAGCAGTTCTTC
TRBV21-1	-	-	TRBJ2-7	CASSKDRLADSYEQYF	TGTGCCAGCAGCAAGGATAGACTAGCGGATTCCTACGAGCAGTACTTC
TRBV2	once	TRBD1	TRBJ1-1	CASRDRALNTEAFF	TGTGCCAGCAGAGACAGGGCTTTAAACACTGAAGCTTTCTTT
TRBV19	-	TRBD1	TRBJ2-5	CASSEDHRGIQETQYF	TGTGCCAGTAGCGAGGATCACAGGGGGATCCAAGAGACCCAGTACTTC
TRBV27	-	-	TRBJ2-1	CASSPYSSAGYNEQFF	TGTGCCAGCAGTCCCTACTCTAGCGCCGGTTACAATGAGCAGTTCTTC
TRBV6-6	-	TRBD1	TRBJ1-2	CASSYSDRVFYGYTF	TGTGCCAGCAGTTACTCGGACAGGGTATTCTATGGCTACACCTTC
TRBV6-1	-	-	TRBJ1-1	CASRTTAGGNTEAFF	TGTGCCAGCAGAACCACCGCAGGAGGGAACACTGAAGCTTTCTTT
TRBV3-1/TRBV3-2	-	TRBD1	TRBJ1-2	CASSPLPGTGHGYTF	TGTGCCAGCAGCCCTTTACCTGGGACAGGGCATGGCTACACCTTC
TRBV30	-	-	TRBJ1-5	CAYQVIGQPQHF	TGTGCCTATCAGGTAATTGGGCAGCCCCAGCATTTT
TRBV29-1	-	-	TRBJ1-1	CSVGGWPLDERVGPDNTEAFF	TGCAGCGTTGGGGGATGGCCATTAGACGAGAGGGTTGGCCCCGATAACACTGAAGCTTTCTTT
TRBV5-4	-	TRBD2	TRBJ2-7	CASSFGRGSYEQYF	TGTGCCAGCAGCTTTGGGCGGGGGTCCTACGAGCAGTACTTC
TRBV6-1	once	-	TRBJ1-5	CASSEVGAQNQPQHF	TGTGCCAGCAGTGAAGTTGGGGCTCAAAATCAGCCCCAGCATTTT
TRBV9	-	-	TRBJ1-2	CASSFGTFLGGYTF	TGTGCCAGCTCTTTCGGGACTTTCCTGGGTGGCTACACCTTC